A single sample is the source of the 15 T cell receptor beta chains below, sequenced in a study of radiotherapy plus CTLA-4 blockade in lung cancer. Here immunoSEQ multiplex PCR was the method, and the copy in TCRdb shows in-frame clones only, minus some. The sample records fewer than 50,000 clones, approximately 86% being singletons. This sample comprised peripheral blood, obtained from a patient treated with radiotherapy plus ipilimumab. The receptors stem from a human donor with non-small cell lung cancer whose response to radiotherapy plus ipilimumab could not be evaluated.

The chain employs TRBV15 and TRBJ1-4; D is unresolved. The length of the CDR3 is 15 residues. Looked up from germline, CDR1 is LNHNV and CDR2 is YYDKDF (reference sequence). Trimming cost V 1 base and J 0 bases, with 6 bases left between them. This CDR3 is CATSRAGATNEKLFF. CDR3 sequence (DNA): TGTGCCACCAGCAGAGCGGGAGCAACTAATGAAAAACTGTTTTTT.

This clone has just a few counts. V and J are TRBV4-1 and TRBJ1-2; TRBD1 is a possible D gene (5 bases). Germline CDR1 and CDR2: MGHRA and YSYEKL. Trimming left V 3 bases short and J 0 bases short, with 14 bases between. The CDR3 has 16 residues. CDR3 sequence reads: CASSQSGQGPNYGYTF. DNA of the CDR3: TGCGCCAGCAGCCAGTCGGGCCAGGGTCCTAACTATGGCTACACCTTC.

The chain uses TRBV4-1 and TRBJ2-1; 11 bases agree with TRBD1. With 4 bases clipped from V and 9 bases from J, the junction kept 11 bases outside the gene matches. CDR1 is MGHRA, CDR2 YSYEKL, per germline. The CDR3 totals 16 residues. The CDR3 is CASSPPGQGGLSEQFF. The DNA for the CDR3 is TGCGCCAGCAGCCCTCCGGGACAGGGGGGACTGAGTGAGCAGTTCTTC.

The rearrangement uses TRBV10-3 and TRBJ2-1; TRBD1 matches at 10 bases. Germline V gene data show CDR1 as ENHRY and CDR2 as SYGVKD. This CDR3 is 12 amino acids long. Germline trimming cut 10 bases from V and 7 bases from J; bases unmatched to any gene: 4. The CDR3 protein is CATRQGANEQFF. The DNA of the CDR3 is TGTGCCACCCGACAGGGGGCAAATGAGCAGTTCTTC.

V gene TRBV28 combines with J gene TRBJ1-4; tentative D call: TRBD1 (5 bases). The CDR3 extends over 13 amino acids. Trimming removed 5 bases at V and 6 bases at J, with 10 bases between. The germline gives CDR1 MDHEN, CDR2 SYDVKM. This CDR3 reads CASSPWGDEKLFF. The CDR3 region has the DNA TGTGCCAGCAGTCCATGGGGGGATGAAAAACTGTTTTTT.

The rearrangement uses TRBV7-2 and TRBJ1-6; D gene unclear. The ends were cut back, 5 bases at V and 7 bases at J, with 12 bases in the middle. The CDR3 is 14 amino acids. CDR1 and CDR2 from the germline V gene are SGHTA and FQGNSA. The CDR3 region has the DNA TGTGCCAGCAGCCCTGGACGGGGAAATTCACCCCTCCACTTT. Its protein product is CASSPGRGNSPLHF.

The chain carries TRBV28 and TRBJ1-2; 8 positions agree with TRBD1. The V segment lost 8 bases and the J segment 3 bases; nucleotides outside the gene matches: 5. The CDR3 has 13 residues. The germline CDR1 and CDR2 sequences are MDHEN and SYDVKM. The CDR3 DNA follows: TGTGCCAGCGGGACAGGCGATCACTATGGCTACACCTTC. Residues: CASGTGDHYGYTF.

The V call is TRBV5-1, the J call TRBJ2-2, with a weak D call TRBD1 (5 bases). The V gene's germline CDR1 is SGHRS and CDR2 YFSETQ. CDR3 size: 13 residues. Trimming stripped 4 bases from V and 7 bases from J, with 11 bases between. The CDR3 loop is CASSPQASGELFF. The CDR3 bases are TGCGCCAGCAGCCCACAGGCCAGCGGGGAGCTGTTTTTT.

This sequence joins TRBV7-9 and TRBJ2-1, with 13 bases identical to TRBD2. With 7 bases clipped from V and 8 bases from J, the junction kept 8 bases outside the gene matches. In germline, CDR1 is SEHNR, CDR2 FQNEAQ (reference sequence). CDR3 size: 15 residues. In DNA form, the CDR3 reads TGTGCCAGCACCCTCGGGACTAGCGGGGCTGATGAGCAGTTCTTC. This codes for CASTLGTSGADEQFF.

Written as DNA, the CDR3 is TGTGCCAGCACCCTTCGGAGTAACTATGGCTACACCTTC. Protein: CASTLRSNYGYTF. The chain uses TRBV28 and TRBJ1-2; D not resolved. The CDR3 extends over 13 amino acids. Trimming shortened V by 7 bases and J by 1 base, and 10 bases separated the two germline ends. Germline CDR1 and CDR2: MDHEN and SYDVKM.

J is TRBJ1-1 and V is TRBV15, with a tentative D call TRBD1 (5 bases). The CDR3 is 12 residues long. Trimming took 5 bases from V and 3 from J, leaving 7 bases between them. CDR1 is LNHNV, CDR2 YYDKDF, per germline (reference sequence). The CDR3 region has the DNA TGTGCCACCAGCGGGGCCCACACTGAAGCTTTCTTT. Translation: CATSGAHTEAFF.

The chain carries TRBV7-3 and TRBJ2-3; the match to TRBD2 covers 11 bases. The CDR3 spans 15 residues. CDR1 is SGHTA and CDR2 is FQGTGA in the germline V gene. V dropped 5 bases and J dropped 4; count of bases not matched to a gene: 5. The CDR3 DNA follows: TGTGCCAGCAGCGAACTAGCGGGAGTCGCAGATACGCAGTATTTT. Its translation is CASSELAGVADTQYF.

The genes are TRBV11-2 and TRBJ2-1, with 8 bases that match TRBD2. The J segment lost 7 bases and the V segment lost 2 bases, leaving 7 bases of the junction unmatched. CDR3 size: 15 residues. CDR1 is SGHAT and CDR2 is FQNNGV in the germline V gene. The CDR3 is CASSLKAGAGNEQFF. The DNA of the CDR3 is TGTGCCAGCAGCTTAAAAGCGGGGGCGGGGAATGAGCAGTTCTTC. The full variable domain, completed using reference TRBV11-2 and TRBJ2-1, is EAGVAQSPRYKIIEKRQSVAFWCNPISGHATLYWYQQILGQGPKLLIQFQNNGVVDDSQLPKDRFSAERLKGVDSTLKIQPAKLEDSAVYLCASSLKAGAGNEQFFGPGTRLTVL.

The rearrangement uses TRBV29-1 and TRBJ1-2; D not certain. Trimming removed 2 bases from V and 2 bases from J, with 6 bases in between. The CDR3 is 12 residues long. The V gene's germline CDR1 is SQVTM and CDR2 ANQGSEA. The CDR3 sequence: CSVELPNYGYTF. In DNA, the CDR3 is TGCAGCGTTGAACTCCCCAACTATGGCTACACCTTC. The full variable domain, with the rest looked up from reference TRBV29-1 and TRBJ1-2, is SAVISQKPSRDICQRGTSLTIQCQVDSQVTMMFWYRQQPGQSLTLIATANQGSEATYESGFVIDKFPISRPNLTFSTLTVSNMSPEDSSIYLCSVELPNYGYTFGSGTRLTVV.

This sequence joins TRBV10-3 and TRBJ1-1, with 7 bases fitting TRBD1. The CDR3 has 15 residues. The germline CDR1 and CDR2 sequences are ENHRY and SYGVKD. V lost 3 bases to trimming and J lost 11 bases; unmatched junction nucleotides: 15. The CDR3 sequence is CAISDVPTSGGTAFF. DNA for the CDR3: TGTGCCATCAGTGATGTCCCCACCTCAGGGGGGACGGCTTTCTTT.